This T cell receptor beta chain was observed in a study of blood T cell repertoires in COVID-19. Study in general: Sites across the United States, Italy and Spain contributed samples from acute and convalescent COVID-19. T cells, B-cell-depleted T cells, or PBMCs supplied cDNA or gDNA.

Original methodology: It was from reference gene primer amplification that nucleated cell counts were estimated. Assay used: immunoSEQ multiplex PCR; TCRdb lists only in-frame clones, some missing. The D gene and trimming were derived from the DNA, and the V and J assignments and clone size from that table. This table has 150,000 to 180,000 clones, roughly 78% appearing once. V trimming: 3 bases; J trimming: 2 bases; junction bases outside the gene matches: 20. Germline CDR1 reads WNHNN; CDR2 reads SYGVQD (reference sequence). This CDR3 has 21 amino acids. The source of this sequence is a man older than 75 with acute or convalescent COVID-19. Source material: peripheral blood. This rearrangement joins TRBV10-1 to TRBJ2-3; 10 bases are a match to TRBD2. CDR3 DNA: TGCGCCAGCAGTGAAGGTAGAGGAACTAGCGGGAAAGGATCAGACACAGATACGCAGTATTTT. Translating gives CASSEGRGTSGKGSDTDTQYF.